Each of the 29 T cell receptor beta chains below was sequenced from the same sample in a study of blood T cell repertoires in COVID-19. Assay: immunoSEQ multiplex PCR; the TCRdb copy retains only in-frame clones and omits some. Among approximately 150,000 clones, around 80% were seen once, and the ten largest hold roughly 19%. The specimen was peripheral blood. Every receptor here comes from a woman aged 80 or over with acute or convalescent COVID-19.

The rearrangement uses TRBV6-6 and TRBJ1-1; D ambiguous. This CDR3 contains 14 residues. The germline CDR1 and CDR2 sequences are MNHNY and SVGAGI (reference sequence). The germline V and J ends were trimmed by 2 bases and 1 base, with 8 bases remaining between them. The CDR3 DNA sequence: TGTGCCAGCAGTTACAGTCAGGCGAACACTGAAGCTTTCTTT. It yields the protein CASSYSQANTEAFF.

This rearrangement joins TRBV7-3 to TRBJ2-2; a possible D gene is TRBD1 (6 bases). Trimming cost V 1 base and J 4 bases, with 13 bases left between them. Germline V gene lookup returns CDR1 SGHTA and CDR2 FQGTGA. CDR3 length: 16 residues. CDR3 protein: CASSLNRVGGTGELFF. The CDR3 DNA reads TGTGCCAGCAGCTTAAACAGGGTTGGGGGCACCGGGGAGCTGTTTTTT. Full variable domain (missing parts from reference TRBV7-3 and TRBJ2-2): GAGVSQTPSNKVTEKGKYVELRCDPISGHTALYWYRQSLGQGPEFLIYFQGTGAADDSGLPNDRFFAVRPEGSVSTLKIQRTERGDSAVYLCASSLNRVGGTGELFFGEGSRLTVL.

CDR3 bases: TGTGCCAGCAGCCGGGACTACGGCGAGCAGTTCTTC. The encoded protein is CASSRDYGEQFF. The chain joins TRBV3-1 (or the pseudogene TRBV3-2) to TRBJ2-1; 7 bases map to TRBD2. The germline CDR1 and CDR2 sequences are LGHDT and YNNKEL (reference sequence). With V trimmed by 4 bases and J by 10 bases, 4 bases remained unmatched. This CDR3 spans 12 amino acids.

This clone showed up just once. The chain recombines TRBV7-3 with TRBJ1-2; D not certain. There are 14 residues in the CDR3. The V end was cut by 6 bases, the J end by 1 base, with 12 bases between. Per the germline V gene, CDR1 is SGHTA and CDR2 is FQGTGA. CDR3 protein: CASSPSRDNYGYTF. The CDR3 DNA follows: TGTGCCAGCAGTCCCTCGAGGGATAACTATGGCTACACCTTC.

This clone was seen only a few times. The chain recombines TRBV7-2 with TRBJ2-3, with D perhaps matching TRBD1 (8 bases). The CDR3 totals 16 residues. Looked up from germline, CDR1 is SGHTA and CDR2 is FQGNSA. V was cut by 1 base and J by 6 bases, with 17 bases left in between. The DNA for the CDR3 is TGTGCCAGCAGCTTAGATGGACAGGGAGGGGCGGATACGCAGTATTTT. It is translated as CASSLDGQGGADTQYF.

J is TRBJ1-4 and V is TRBV7-9, with TRBD1 matching 9 bases. The junction had 8 bases not matched to a gene; V was cut back by 5 bases and J by 4 bases. This CDR3 comprises 16 residues. CDR1 SEHNR and CDR2 FQNEAQ come from the germline V gene (reference sequence). CDR3 bases: TGTGCCAGCAGCATCGGGGACAGGGAGATTAATGAAAAACTGTTTTTT. Translating gives CASSIGDREINEKLFF.

The V and J genes are TRBV28 and TRBJ2-1; 13 nucleotides align to TRBD2. Per germline, CDR1 MDHEN and CDR2 SYDVKM. After removal of 5 bases from V and 6 bases from J, the junction contained 10 bases not matched to a gene. The CDR3 sequence is 17 residues long. CDR3 in amino acids: CASSPGLAGVHINEQFF. The DNA for the CDR3 is TGTGCCAGCAGTCCTGGACTAGCGGGAGTCCATATCAATGAGCAGTTCTTC.

The rearrangement joins TRBV3-1 (or the pseudogene TRBV3-2) to TRBJ2-5, with 10 bases lining up with TRBD2. V was pared by 2 bases and J by 2 bases, with 5 bases of the junction left unmatched. Germline V gives CDR1 LGHDT, CDR2 YNNKEL (reference sequence). CDR3 length: 16 amino acids. CDR3 protein: CASSQNGLAVQETQYF. The CDR3 DNA is TGTGCCAGCAGCCAAAATGGACTAGCGGTACAAGAGACCCAGTACTTC.

The chain carries TRBV2 and TRBJ2-7, with TRBD1 matching over 7 bases. V shed 4 bases and J 4 bases; nucleotides not matched to a gene: 7. The CDR3 runs 14 residues. CDR1 and CDR2 (germline): SNHLY, FYNNEI. The CDR3 is CASSVQGLRYEQYF. DNA of the CDR3: TGTGCCAGCAGTGTACAGGGGCTAAGATACGAGCAGTACTTC.

This clone appeared a few times. V is TRBV7-3 and J is TRBJ2-3; 8 bases fit TRBD2. Germline CDR1 and CDR2: SGHTA and FQGTGA. The CDR3 is 15 residues long. Losses at the gene ends were 3 bases for V and 2 bases for J; bases not matched to a gene: 4. The CDR3 coding sequence is TGTGCCAGCAGCTTCCCAGCGGGGGTCACAGATACGCAGTATTTT. It yields the protein CASSFPAGVTDTQYF.

The chain is built from TRBV15 and TRBJ1-2, with 7 bases matching TRBD1. J was trimmed by 4 bases and V by 3 bases; bases with no gene match: 8. This CDR3 region has 15 residues. Germline loops: CDR1 LNHNV, CDR2 YYDKDF (reference sequence). CDR3 sequence reads: CATSRGDSSIYGYTF. The CDR3 nucleotides read TGTGCCACCAGCAGGGGGGACAGTTCAATCTATGGCTACACCTTC.

V usage is TRBV29-1 and J usage is TRBJ1-2, with D possibly TRBD1 on 6 matching bases. The germline V gene has CDR1 SQVTM and CDR2 ANQGSEA. The CDR3 has 13 residues. Between the trimmed V and J ends, which lost 4 bases and 6 bases, there was a span of 15 bases. The DNA of the CDR3 is TGCAGCGTTGGTGCAGGGGAACGGGATGGCTACACCTTC. Protein: CSVGAGERDGYTF.

The chain has TRBV5-6 and TRBJ1-5, with D unresolved. V lost 1 base and J 2 bases, leaving 13 bases between the germline ends. Per germline, CDR1 SGHDT and CDR2 YYEEEE. There are 16 residues in the CDR3. CDR3 sequence: CASSLRRGDGNQPQHF. The CDR3 DNA reads TGTGCCAGCAGCTTGAGGCGGGGAGACGGCAATCAGCCCCAGCATTTT. The whole variable domain, filled in from reference TRBV5-6 and TRBJ1-5, reads DAGVTQSPTHLIKTRGQQVTLRCSPKSGHDTVSWYQQALGQGPQFIFQYYEEEERQRGNFPDRFSGHQFPNYSSELNVNALLLGDSALYLCASSLRRGDGNQPQHFGDGTRLSIL.

V usage is TRBV27 and J usage is TRBJ2-7, with TRBD1 identical over 8 bases. Germline V CDR1 and CDR2: MNHEY, SMNVEV (reference sequence). The CDR3 is 14 amino acids. V trimming: 3 bases; J trimming: 3 bases; junction bases outside the gene matches: 4. The CDR3 sequence is CASSFRDRIYEQYF. CDR3 in DNA: TGTGCCAGCAGTTTCCGGGACAGGATCTACGAGCAGTACTTC.

V usage is TRBV6-5 and J usage is TRBJ2-7; 9 nucleotides align to TRBD1. The ends lost 9 bases at V and 1 base at J; junction bases unmatched: 4. Germline V gene sequence: CDR1 MNHEY, CDR2 SVGAGI. The CDR3 covers 13 residues. The CDR3 region has the DNA TGTGCCAGTTGGACAGGGGTTTCCTACGAGCAGTACTTC. Its translation is CASWTGVSYEQYF.

V gene TRBV9 combines with J gene TRBJ2-7; perhaps TRBD1 as D (5 bases). The ends were cut back, 0 bases at V and 3 bases at J, with 22 bases in the middle. This CDR3 has 18 residues. From germline, CDR1 is SGDLS and CDR2 YYNGEE. Here the CDR3 DNA reads TGTGCCAGCAGCGTAGTTACAGGAAGGGCTTGGATGGGCTACGAGCAGTACTTC. Its protein product is CASSVVTGRAWMGYEQYF.

J is TRBJ2-2 and V is TRBV27; a possible D gene is TRBD2 (7 bases). The V and J ends lost 3 bases and 4 bases respectively, with 12 bases between them. This CDR3 is built from 15 residues. Germline V lookup: CDR1 MNHEY, CDR2 SMNVEV (reference sequence). The CDR3 reads CASSFEGEGTGELFF. In DNA, the CDR3 is TGTGCCAGCAGTTTTGAGGGGGAGGGCACCGGGGAGCTGTTTTTT.

The CDR3 DNA reads TGTGCCACCAGCAGATCGGGACTAGCAAGGGGTACAGGGTGGAATGAGCAGTTCTTC. Encoded protein: CATSRSGLARGTGWNEQFF. V is TRBV15 and J is TRBJ2-1; 9 positions match TRBD2. This CDR3 comprises 19 residues. The trim removed 2 bases at V and 7 bases at J, leaving 18 bases unmatched. Germline V gene sequence: CDR1 LNHNV, CDR2 YYDKDF (reference sequence). The variable domain in full, completed from reference TRBV15 and TRBJ2-1, reads DAMVIQNPRYQVTQFGKPVTLSCSQTLNHNVMYWYQQKSSQAPKLLFHYYDKDFNNEADTPDNFQSRRPNTSFCFLDIRSPGLGDTAMYLCATSRSGLARGTGWNEQFFGPGTRLTVL.

CDR3 in DNA: TGTGCCAGCAGCTTGGTAGGCTTGGGGACAGAAAACATTCAGTACTTC. Its protein product is CASSLVGLGTENIQYF. The J gene is TRBJ2-4, the V gene TRBV5-6; 7 nucleotides line up with TRBD1. From germline, CDR1 is SGHDT and CDR2 YYEEEE. The CDR3 consists of 16 residues. V dropped 0 bases and J dropped 5; count of bases not matched to a gene: 8. Looking up the rest from reference TRBV5-6 and TRBJ2-4 gives the full variable domain: DAGVTQSPTHLIKTRGQQVTLRCSPKSGHDTVSWYQQALGQGPQFIFQYYEEEERQRGNFPDRFSGHQFPNYSSELNVNALLLGDSALYLCASSLVGLGTENIQYFGAGTRLSVL.

The rearrangement links TRBV19 to TRBJ1-5, with 10 bases identical to TRBD1. Germline loops: CDR1 LNHDA, CDR2 SQIVND (reference sequence). CDR3 size: 14 residues. J was trimmed by 6 bases and V by 3 bases; bases with no gene match: 2. CDR3 in amino acids: CASSIGTGAQPQHF. The CDR3 nucleotides read TGTGCCAGTAGTATTGGGACAGGGGCTCAGCCCCAGCATTTT.

The V call is TRBV5-4, the J call TRBJ2-3; D not resolved. V lost 4 bases and J 4 bases, leaving 16 bases between the germline ends. The length of the CDR3 is 15 residues. Germline V gene lookup returns CDR1 SGHNT and CDR2 YYREEE (reference sequence). The CDR3 DNA reads TGTGCCAGCAGCCCTACCGCCAGGTTGGCAGATACGCAGTATTTT. Encoded protein: CASSPTARLADTQYF.

The chain is built from TRBV11-1 and TRBJ2-1, with 7 bases fitting TRBD2. The CDR3 spans 15 residues. The germline CDR1 and CDR2 sequences are SGHAT and FQDESV (reference sequence). The V segment lost 5 bases and the J segment 6 bases; nucleotides outside the gene matches: 10. In nucleotides, the CDR3 is TGTGCCAGCAGCAGATCCGGGAGGCCCTCCAATGAGCAGTTCTTC. Translating gives CASSRSGRPSNEQFF.

Details on this clone: The junction differs from germline at one of its ends, possibly a read error. J is TRBJ2-2 and V is TRBV2, with D possibly being TRBD2 (6 bases). The germline CDR1 and CDR2 sequences are SNHLY and FYNNEI. CDR3 size: 16 residues. CDR3 region: CASREDPGLMTGELFF. CDR3 DNA sequence: TGTGCCAGCAGGGAAGATCCGGGACTGATGACCGGGGAGCTGTTTTTT. Using reference TRBV2 and TRBJ2-2 for the parts outside the CDR3, the full variable domain is EPEVTQTPSHQVTQMGQEVILRCVPISNHLYFYWYRQILGQKVEFLVSFYNNEISEKSEIFDDQFSVERPDGSNFTLKIRSTKLEDSAMYFCASREDPGLMTGELFFGEGSRLTVL.

This sequence joins TRBV5-1 and TRBJ2-1; D might be TRBD1 (5 bases). Trimming took off 3 bases at V and 0 bases at J, with 25 bases between the two ends. CDR1 and CDR2 from the germline V gene are SGHRS and YFSETQ. The CDR3 loop spans 20 amino acids. Here the CDR3 reads CASSSEGAQLSGSSYNEQFF. The CDR3 nucleotides are TGCGCCAGCAGCTCTGAAGGGGCCCAACTCTCTGGAAGCTCCTACAATGAGCAGTTCTTC.

This sequence joins TRBV7-6 and TRBJ2-5; no clear D. Germline V gene data show CDR1 as SGHVS and CDR2 as FNYEAQ. V was cut by 2 bases and J by 5 bases, with 3 bases left in between. The CDR3 loop spans 11 amino acids. CDR3 protein: CASSLSETQYF. CDR3 nucleotides: TGTGCCAGCAGCTTATCTGAGACCCAGTACTTC.

V gene TRBV11-2 combines with J gene TRBJ2-4; 10 nucleotides match TRBD2. The V gene end was trimmed by 5 bases and the J gene end by 0 bases; junction bases not matched to a gene: 1. The CDR3 covers 15 residues. CDR1 and CDR2 from the germline V gene are SGHAT and FQNNGV. The DNA of the CDR3 is TGTGCCAGCAGCCGACTAGCGGGAGCCAAAAACATTCAGTACTTC. Amino acid sequence: CASSRLAGAKNIQYF.

V and J are TRBV10-3 and TRBJ1-2; D not certain. Trimming pared 4 bases from V and 4 bases from J, leaving 7 bases between. Germline V gene lookup returns CDR1 ENHRY and CDR2 SYGVKD. CDR3 size: 12 residues. The CDR3 DNA is TGTGCCATCAGTGCAGCAGGCTATGGCTACACCTTC. This encodes CAISAAGYGYTF.

This clone was observed once. The chain combines TRBV12-3 or TRBV12-4 with TRBJ2-7, with TRBD1 matching 7 bases. CDR3 length equals 10 residues. With V trimmed by 6 bases and J by 13 bases, 6 bases remained unmatched. The CDR3 DNA reads as TGTGCCAGCAGACGGGACAGAACCTACTTC. As protein: CASRRDRTYF.

The table lists this clone with a few counts. Other nucleotide sequences from this sample produce the same CDR3. V usage is TRBV27 and J usage is TRBJ2-7, with D possibly matching TRBD1 (5 bases). Germline V gives CDR1 MNHEY, CDR2 SMNVEV (reference sequence). Trimming removed 3 bases at V and 1 base at J, with 10 bases between. CDR3 length: 14 residues. The DNA of the CDR3 is TGTGCCAGCAGTTTGAGGCAGGGATCCTACGAGCAGTACTTC. Translated, it gives CASSLRQGSYEQYF.